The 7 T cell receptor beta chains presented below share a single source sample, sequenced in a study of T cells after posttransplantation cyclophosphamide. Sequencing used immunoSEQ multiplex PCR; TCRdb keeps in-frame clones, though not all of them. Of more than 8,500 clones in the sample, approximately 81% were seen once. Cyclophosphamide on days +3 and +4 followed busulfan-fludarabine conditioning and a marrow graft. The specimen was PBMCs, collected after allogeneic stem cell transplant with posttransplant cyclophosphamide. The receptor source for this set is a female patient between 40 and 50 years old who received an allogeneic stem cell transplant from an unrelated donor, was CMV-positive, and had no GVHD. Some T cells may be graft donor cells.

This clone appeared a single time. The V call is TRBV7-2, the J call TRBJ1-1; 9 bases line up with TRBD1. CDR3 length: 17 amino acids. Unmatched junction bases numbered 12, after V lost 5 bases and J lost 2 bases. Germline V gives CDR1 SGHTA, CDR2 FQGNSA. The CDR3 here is CASSPSGQGRNNTEAFF. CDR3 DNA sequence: TGTGCCAGCAGCCCATCGGGACAGGGAAGAAATAACACTGAAGCTTTCTTT.

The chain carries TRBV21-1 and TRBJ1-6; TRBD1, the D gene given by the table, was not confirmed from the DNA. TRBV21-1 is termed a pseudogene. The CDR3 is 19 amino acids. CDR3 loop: CASSNVTGTGVTYNSPLHF. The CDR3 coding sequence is TGTGCCAGCAGCAACGTGACCGGGACAGGGGTTACCTATAATTCACCCCTCCACTTT.

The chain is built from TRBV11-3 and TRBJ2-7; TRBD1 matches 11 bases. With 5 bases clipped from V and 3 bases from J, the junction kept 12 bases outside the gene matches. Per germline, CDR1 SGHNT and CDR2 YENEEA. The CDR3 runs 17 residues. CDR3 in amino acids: CASSHTAWDRGSYEQYF. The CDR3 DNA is TGTGCCAGCAGCCACACCGCCTGGGACAGGGGGAGCTACGAGCAGTACTTC. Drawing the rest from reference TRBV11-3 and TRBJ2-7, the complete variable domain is EAGVVQSPRYKIIEKKQPVAFWCNPISGHNTLYWYLQNLGQGPELLIRYENEEAVDDSQLPKDRFSAERLKGVDSTLKIQPAELGDSAVYLCASSHTAWDRGSYEQYFGPGTRLTVT.

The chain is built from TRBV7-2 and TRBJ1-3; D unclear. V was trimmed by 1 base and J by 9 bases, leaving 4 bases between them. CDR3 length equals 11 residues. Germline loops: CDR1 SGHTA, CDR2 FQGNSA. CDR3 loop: CASSLDSTIYF. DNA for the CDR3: TGTGCCAGCAGCTTAGACTCCACCATATATTTT. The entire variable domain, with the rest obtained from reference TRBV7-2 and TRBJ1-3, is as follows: GAGVSQSPSNKVTEKGKDVELRCDPISGHTALYWYRQSLGQGLEFLIYFQGNSAPDKSGLPSDRFSAERTGGSVSTLTIQRTQQEDSAVYLCASSLDSTIYFGEGSWLTVV.

The CDR3 reads CASSLEPAGTDTQYF. The CDR3 DNA sequence: TGCGCCAGCAGCTTGGAACCCGCGGGCACAGATACGCAGTATTTT. The rearrangement uses TRBV5-1 and TRBJ2-3; D gene ambiguous. The germline V gene has CDR1 SGHRS and CDR2 YFSETQ. CDR3 length equals 15 residues. Trimming removed 0 bases from V and 1 base from J, with 9 bases in between.

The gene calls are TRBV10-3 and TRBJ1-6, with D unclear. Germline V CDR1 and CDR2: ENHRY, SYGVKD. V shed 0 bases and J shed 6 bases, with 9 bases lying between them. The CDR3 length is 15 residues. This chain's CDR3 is CAISESTDLNSPLHF. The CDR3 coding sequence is TGTGCCATCAGTGAGTCCACAGACCTTAATTCACCCCTCCACTTT.

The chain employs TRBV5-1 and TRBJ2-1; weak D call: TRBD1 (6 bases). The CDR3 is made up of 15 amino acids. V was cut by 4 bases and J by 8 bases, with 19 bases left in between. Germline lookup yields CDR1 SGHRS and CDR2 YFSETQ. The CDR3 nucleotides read TGCGCCAGCAGCAACAGGGACGTGAACGATGATGAGCAGTTCTTC. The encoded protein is CASSNRDVNDDEQFF.